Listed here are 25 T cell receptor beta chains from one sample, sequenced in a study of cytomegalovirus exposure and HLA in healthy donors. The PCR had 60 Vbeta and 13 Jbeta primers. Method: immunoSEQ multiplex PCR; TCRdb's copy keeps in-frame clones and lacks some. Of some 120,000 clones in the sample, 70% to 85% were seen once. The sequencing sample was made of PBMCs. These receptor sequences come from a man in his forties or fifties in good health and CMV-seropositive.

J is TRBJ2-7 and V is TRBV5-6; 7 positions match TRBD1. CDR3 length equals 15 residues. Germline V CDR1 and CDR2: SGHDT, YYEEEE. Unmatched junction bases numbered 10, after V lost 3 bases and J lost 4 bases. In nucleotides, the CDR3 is TGTGCCAGCAGCTCGGACAGGTTTTTTGTGTACGAGCAGTACTTC. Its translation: CASSSDRFFVYEQYF. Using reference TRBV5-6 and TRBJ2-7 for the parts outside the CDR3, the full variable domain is DAGVTQSPTHLIKTRGQQVTLRCSPKSGHDTVSWYQQALGQGPQFIFQYYEEEERQRGNFPDRFSGHQFPNYSSELNVNALLLGDSALYLCASSSDRFFVYEQYFGPGTRLTVT.

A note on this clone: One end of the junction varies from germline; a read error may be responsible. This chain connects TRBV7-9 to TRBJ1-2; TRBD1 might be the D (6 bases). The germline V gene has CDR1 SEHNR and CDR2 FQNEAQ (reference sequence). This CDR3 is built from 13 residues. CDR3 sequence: CSSSQQGGRGYTF. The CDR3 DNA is TGTTCCAGCAGCCAACAGGGTGGCAGGGGCTACACCTTC.

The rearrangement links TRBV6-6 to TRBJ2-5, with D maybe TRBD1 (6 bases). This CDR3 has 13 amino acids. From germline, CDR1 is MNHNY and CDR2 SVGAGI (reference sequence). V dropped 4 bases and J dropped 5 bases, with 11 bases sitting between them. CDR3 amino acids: CASSFRQGETQYF. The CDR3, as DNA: TGTGCCAGCAGTTTTAGGCAGGGGGAGACCCAGTACTTC.

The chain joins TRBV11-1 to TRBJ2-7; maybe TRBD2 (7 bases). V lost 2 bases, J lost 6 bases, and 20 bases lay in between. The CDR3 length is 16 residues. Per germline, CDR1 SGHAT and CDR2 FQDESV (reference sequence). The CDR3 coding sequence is TGTGCCAGCAGCTTATGGGGGGGCGGATTGAACCCCGAGCAGTACTTC. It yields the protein CASSLWGGGLNPEQYF. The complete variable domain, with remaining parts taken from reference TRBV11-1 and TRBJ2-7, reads EAEVAQSPRYKITEKSQAVAFWCDPISGHATLYWYRQILGQGPELLVQFQDESVVDDSQLPKDRFSAERLKGVDSTLKIQPAELGDSAMYLCASSLWGGGLNPEQYFGPGTRLTVT.

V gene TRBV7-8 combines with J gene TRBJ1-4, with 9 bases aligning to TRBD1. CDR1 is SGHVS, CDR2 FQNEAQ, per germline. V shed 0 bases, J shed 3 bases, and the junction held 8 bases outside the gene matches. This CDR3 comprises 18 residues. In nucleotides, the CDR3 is TGTGCCAGCAGCTTAGCGCGTGGCCGGACAGGGGCTAATGAAAAACTGTTTTTT. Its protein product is CASSLARGRTGANEKLFF. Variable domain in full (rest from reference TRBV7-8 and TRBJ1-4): GAGVSQSPRYKVAKRGQDVALRCDPISGHVSLFWYQQALGQGPEFLTYFQNEAQLDKSGLPSDRFFAERPEGSVSTLKIQRTQQEDSAVYLCASSLARGRTGANEKLFFGSGTQLSVL.

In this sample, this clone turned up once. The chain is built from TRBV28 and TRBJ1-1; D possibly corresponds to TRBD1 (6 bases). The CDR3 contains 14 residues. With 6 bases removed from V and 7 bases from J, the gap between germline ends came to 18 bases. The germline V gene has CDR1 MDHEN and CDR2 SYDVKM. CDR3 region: CASRGRDKIFEAFF. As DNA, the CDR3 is TGTGCCAGCAGAGGCCGGGACAAAATTTTTGAAGCTTTCTTT.

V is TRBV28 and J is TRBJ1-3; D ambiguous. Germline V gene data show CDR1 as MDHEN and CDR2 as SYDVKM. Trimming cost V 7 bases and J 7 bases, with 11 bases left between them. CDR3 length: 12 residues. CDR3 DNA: TGTGCCAGCACCGCCCCCGGGAACACCATATATTTT. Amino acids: CASTAPGNTIYF.

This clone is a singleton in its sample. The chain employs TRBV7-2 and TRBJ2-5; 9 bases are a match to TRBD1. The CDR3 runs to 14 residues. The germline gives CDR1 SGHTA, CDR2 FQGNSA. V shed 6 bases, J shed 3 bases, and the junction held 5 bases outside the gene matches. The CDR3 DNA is TGTGCCAGCAGTATGGACAGGGGAAAAGAGACCCAGTACTTC. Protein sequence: CASSMDRGKETQYF.

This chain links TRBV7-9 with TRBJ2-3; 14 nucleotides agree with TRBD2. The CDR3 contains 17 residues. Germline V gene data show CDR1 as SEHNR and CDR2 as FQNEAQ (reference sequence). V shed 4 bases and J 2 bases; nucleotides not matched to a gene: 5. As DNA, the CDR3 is TGTGCCAGCAGCTCAGGGACTAGCGGGAGATACACAGATACGCAGTATTTT. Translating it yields CASSSGTSGRYTDTQYF.

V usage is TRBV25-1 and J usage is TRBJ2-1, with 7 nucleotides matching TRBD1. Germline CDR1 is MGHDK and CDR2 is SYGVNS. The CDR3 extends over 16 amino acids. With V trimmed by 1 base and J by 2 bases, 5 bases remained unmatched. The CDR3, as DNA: TGTGCCAGCAGTGAATTGGGGGACAGAGCCTACAATGAGCAGTTCTTC. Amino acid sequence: CASSELGDRAYNEQFF.

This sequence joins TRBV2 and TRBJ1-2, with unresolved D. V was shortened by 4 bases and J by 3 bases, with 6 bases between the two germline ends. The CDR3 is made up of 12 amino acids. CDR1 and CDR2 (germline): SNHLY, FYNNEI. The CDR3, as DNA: TGTGCCAGCAGTGTCAGCGACTATGGCTACACCTTC. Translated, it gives CASSVSDYGYTF.

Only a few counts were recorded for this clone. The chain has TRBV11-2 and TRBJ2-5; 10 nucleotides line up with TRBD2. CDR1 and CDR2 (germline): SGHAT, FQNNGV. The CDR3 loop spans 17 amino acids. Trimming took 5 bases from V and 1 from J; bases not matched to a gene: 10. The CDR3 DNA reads TGTGCCAGCAGCCCCCGGGGTCAGCGGGGGGGCCAAGAGACCCAGTACTTC. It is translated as CASSPRGQRGGQETQYF. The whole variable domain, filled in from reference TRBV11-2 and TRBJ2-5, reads EAGVAQSPRYKIIEKRQSVAFWCNPISGHATLYWYQQILGQGPKLLIQFQNNGVVDDSQLPKDRFSAERLKGVDSTLKIQPAKLEDSAVYLCASSPRGQRGGQETQYFGPGTRLLVL.

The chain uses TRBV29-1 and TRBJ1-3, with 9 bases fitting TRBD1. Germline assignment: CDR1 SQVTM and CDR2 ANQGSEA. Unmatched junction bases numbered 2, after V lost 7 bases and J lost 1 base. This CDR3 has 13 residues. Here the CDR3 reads CSATGGSGNTIYF. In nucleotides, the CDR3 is TGCAGCGCGACAGGGGGATCTGGAAACACCATATATTTT.

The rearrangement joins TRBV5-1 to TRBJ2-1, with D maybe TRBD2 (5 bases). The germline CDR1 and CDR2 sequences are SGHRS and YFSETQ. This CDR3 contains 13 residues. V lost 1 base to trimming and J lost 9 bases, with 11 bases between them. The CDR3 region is CASSLRGNGEQFF. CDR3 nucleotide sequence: TGCGCCAGCAGCTTGCGGGGAAACGGTGAGCAGTTCTTC.

The CDR3 spells CASSQDPAGVYNEQFF. CDR3 DNA sequence: TGTGCCAGCAGCCAAGATCCAGCGGGGGTCTACAATGAGCAGTTCTTC. This chain joins TRBV14 and TRBJ2-1, with 8 bases lining up with TRBD2. The CDR3 runs 16 residues. The V and J ends lost 0 bases and 3 bases, in that order; junction bases with no gene match: 4. Germline-derived CDR1 and CDR2 are SGHDN and FVKESK.

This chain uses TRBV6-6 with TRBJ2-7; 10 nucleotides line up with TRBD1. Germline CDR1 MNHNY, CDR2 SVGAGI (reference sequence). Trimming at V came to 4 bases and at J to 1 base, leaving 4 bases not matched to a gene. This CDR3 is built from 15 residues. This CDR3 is CASSLPGQGSYEQYF. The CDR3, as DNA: TGTGCCAGCAGTTTACCGGGACAGGGGTCCTACGAGCAGTACTTC.

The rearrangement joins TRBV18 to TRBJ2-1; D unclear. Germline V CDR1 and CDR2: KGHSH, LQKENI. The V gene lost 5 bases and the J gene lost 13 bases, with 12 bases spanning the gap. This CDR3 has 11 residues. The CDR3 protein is CASSSLRGQFF. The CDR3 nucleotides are TGTGCCAGCTCATCGCTCCGCGGACAGTTCTTC.

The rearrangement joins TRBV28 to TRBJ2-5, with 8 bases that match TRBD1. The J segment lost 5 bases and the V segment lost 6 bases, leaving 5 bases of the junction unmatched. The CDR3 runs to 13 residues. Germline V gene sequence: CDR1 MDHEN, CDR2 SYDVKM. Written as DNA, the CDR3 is TGTGCCAGCAGAGCCCGGGACAGGGAGACCCAGTACTTC. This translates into CASRARDRETQYF.

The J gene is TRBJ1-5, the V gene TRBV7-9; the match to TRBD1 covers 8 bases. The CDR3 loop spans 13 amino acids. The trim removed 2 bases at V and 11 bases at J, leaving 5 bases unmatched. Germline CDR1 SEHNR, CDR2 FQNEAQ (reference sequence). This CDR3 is CASSLQGAQSQHF. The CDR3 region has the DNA TGTGCCAGCAGCTTACAGGGGGCCCAGTCCCAGCATTTT.

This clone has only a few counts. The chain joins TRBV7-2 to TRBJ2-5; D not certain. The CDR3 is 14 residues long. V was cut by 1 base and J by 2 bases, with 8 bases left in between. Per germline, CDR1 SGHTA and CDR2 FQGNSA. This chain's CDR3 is CASSLDYKQETQYF. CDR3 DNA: TGTGCCAGCAGCTTAGATTACAAACAAGAGACCCAGTACTTC.

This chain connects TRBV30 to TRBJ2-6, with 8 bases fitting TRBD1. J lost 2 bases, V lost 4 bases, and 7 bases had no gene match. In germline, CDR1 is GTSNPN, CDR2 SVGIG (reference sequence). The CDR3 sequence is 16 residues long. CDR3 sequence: CAWKKQDRAGANVLTF. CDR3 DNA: TGTGCCTGGAAGAAACAGGACAGGGCTGGGGCCAACGTCCTGACTTTC.

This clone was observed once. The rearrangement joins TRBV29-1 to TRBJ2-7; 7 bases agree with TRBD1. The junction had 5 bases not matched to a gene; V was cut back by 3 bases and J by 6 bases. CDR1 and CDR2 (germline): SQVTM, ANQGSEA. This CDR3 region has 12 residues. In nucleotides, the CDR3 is TGCAGCGTTGAGAGACAGGGATCCGAGCAGTACTTC. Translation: CSVERQGSEQYF.

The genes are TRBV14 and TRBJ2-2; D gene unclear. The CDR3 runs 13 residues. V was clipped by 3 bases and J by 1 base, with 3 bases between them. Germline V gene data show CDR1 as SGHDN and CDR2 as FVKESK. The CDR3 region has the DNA TGTGCCAGCAGCCACCGGAACACCGGGGAGCTGTTTTTT. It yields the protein CASSHRNTGELFF. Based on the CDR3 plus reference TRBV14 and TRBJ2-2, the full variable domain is EAGVTQFPSHSVIEKGQTVTLRCDPISGHDNLYWYRRVMGKEIKFLLHFVKESKQDESGMPNNRFLAERTGGTYSTLKVQPAELEDSGVYFCASSHRNTGELFFGEGSRLTVL.

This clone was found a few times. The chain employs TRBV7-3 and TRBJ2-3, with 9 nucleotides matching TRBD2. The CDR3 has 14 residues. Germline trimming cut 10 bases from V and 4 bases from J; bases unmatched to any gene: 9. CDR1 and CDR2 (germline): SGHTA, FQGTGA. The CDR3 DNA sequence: TGTGCCACCTCAGGGCGGGGGGGAGCAGATACGCAGTATTTT. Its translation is CATSGRGGADTQYF.

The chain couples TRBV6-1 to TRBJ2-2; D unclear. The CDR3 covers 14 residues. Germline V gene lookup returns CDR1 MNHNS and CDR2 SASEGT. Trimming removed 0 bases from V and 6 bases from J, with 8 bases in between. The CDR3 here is CASSEARGPGELFF. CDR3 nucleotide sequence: TGTGCCAGCAGTGAAGCGCGAGGTCCCGGGGAGCTGTTTTTT.